These 5 T cell receptor beta chains share one sample of origin, sequenced in a study of blood T cell repertoires in COVID-19. Only in-frame clones appear in the TCRdb table, and some are missing; sequencing was by immunoSEQ multiplex PCR. The top ten clones hold roughly 3.4% of a sample with about 220,000 clones, around 86% of them seen once. The sample was PBMCs or T cells enriched from blood (not recorded which). The receptor source for this set is a woman in her thirties or forties with acute COVID-19.

The chain employs TRBV20-1 and TRBJ1-1; D is ambiguous. Trimming removed 8 bases at V and 3 bases at J, with 4 bases between. The CDR3 loop spans 9 amino acids. Germline V gene sequence: CDR1 DFQATT, CDR2 SNEGSKA (reference sequence). The CDR3 DNA sequence: TGCAGTACTTACACTGAAGCTTTCTTT. Protein: CSTYTEAFF.

This clone was seen more than once but under ten times. The chain is built from TRBV6-5 and TRBJ1-1; 7 nucleotides line up with TRBD1. The CDR3 loop spans 15 amino acids. J gave up 1 base and V 5 bases, and 7 bases lay outside the gene matches. Germline V gives CDR1 MNHEY, CDR2 SVGAGI. CDR3 in amino acids: CASSHPGTANTEAFF. The CDR3 DNA reads as TGTGCCAGCAGTCACCCAGGGACAGCGAACACTGAAGCTTTCTTT.

The V gene is TRBV2, the J gene TRBJ2-2, with 11 bases aligning to TRBD2. The length of the CDR3 is 15 residues. Germline trimming cut 10 bases from V and 4 bases from J; bases unmatched to any gene: 8. Germline CDR1 reads SNHLY; CDR2 reads FYNNEI. CDR3 in DNA: TGTGCCACAGGGACTAGCGGACTAGGCACCGGGGAGCTGTTTTTT. It codes for CATGTSGLGTGELFF.

The rearrangement links TRBV15 to TRBJ2-1; tentatively, D is TRBD2 (7 bases). CDR1 is LNHNV, CDR2 YYDKDF, per germline (reference sequence). V was trimmed by 1 base and J by 7 bases, leaving 20 bases between them. This CDR3 has 17 amino acids. This chain's CDR3 is CATSRASWGGTQNEQFF. The CDR3 DNA follows: TGTGCCACCAGCAGAGCCTCGTGGGGAGGGACACAGAATGAGCAGTTCTTC.

This clone was found a few times. The chain carries TRBV9 and TRBJ2-1; possible D gene TRBD1, 6 bases. Germline values: CDR1 SGDLS, CDR2 YYNGEE. This CDR3 region has 15 residues. Trimming took 5 bases from V and 0 from J, leaving 12 bases between them. CDR3 nucleotides: TGTGCCAGCAGTCTTGACAGGAGCTCCTACAATGAGCAGTTCTTC. Protein sequence: CASSLDRSSYNEQFF.